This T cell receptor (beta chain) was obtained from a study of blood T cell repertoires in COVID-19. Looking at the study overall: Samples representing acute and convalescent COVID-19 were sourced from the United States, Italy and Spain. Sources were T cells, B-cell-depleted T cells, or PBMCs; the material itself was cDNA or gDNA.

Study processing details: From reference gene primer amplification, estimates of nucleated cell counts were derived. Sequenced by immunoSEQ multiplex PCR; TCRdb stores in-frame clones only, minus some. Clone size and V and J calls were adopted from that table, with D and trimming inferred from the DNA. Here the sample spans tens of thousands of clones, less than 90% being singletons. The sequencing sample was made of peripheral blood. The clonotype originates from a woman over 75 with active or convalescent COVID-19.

CDR3 bases: TGTGCCAGCAGCTTGGTAGGGTCGGGGGTACTAAGCTCCTACGAGCAGTACTTC. This encodes CASSLVGSGVLSSYEQYF. The chain employs TRBV5-4 and TRBJ2-7, with D tentatively TRBD2 (6 bases). The length of the CDR3 is 18 residues. Germline V gives CDR1 SGHNT, CDR2 YYREEE (reference sequence). V lost 0 bases and J lost 0, with 19 bases in between.